Presented here are 7 T cell receptor beta chains from one specimen sequenced in a study of T cell clonotyping in hematopoietic cell transplantation. The time point: recipient sample about 28 days before transplant, after cytoreduction. Clones were read by immunoSEQ multiplex PCR, and TCRdb kept only the in-frame ones, dropping some. The data hold 50,000 or so clones, with around 83% observed a single time. The sample consisted of peripheral blood mononuclear cells, taken before stem cell transplant. All receptors derive from a man aged 55-75 years with myelodysplastic syndrome. Some clones in this sample may be carry-over from other donors' samples.

The chain couples TRBV7-3 to TRBJ2-3; D is uncertain. The length of the CDR3 is 13 residues. Germline CDR1 is SGHTA and CDR2 is FQGTGA. V shed 5 bases and J shed 4 bases, with 10 bases lying between them. The CDR3, as DNA: TGTGCCAGCAGCCCGGGCCGTCCAGATACGCAGTATTTT. The encoded protein is CASSPGRPDTQYF.

This clone appeared a single time. This chain joins TRBV7-6 and TRBJ2-6; 7 nucleotides line up with TRBD1. CDR1 is SGHVS and CDR2 is FNYEAQ in the germline V gene. The CDR3 extends over 15 amino acids. The V segment lost 5 bases and the J segment 3 bases; nucleotides outside the gene matches: 4. Here the CDR3 reads CASSRRDSGANVLTF. In DNA form, the CDR3 reads TGTGCCAGCAGCCGACGGGACAGTGGGGCCAACGTCCTGACTTTC. Drawing the rest from reference TRBV7-6 and TRBJ2-6, the complete variable domain is GAGVSQSPRYKVTKRGQDVALRCDPISGHVSLYWYRQALGQGPEFLTYFNYEAQQDKSGLPNDRFSAERPEGSISTLTIQRTEQRDSAMYRCASSRRDSGANVLTFGAGSRLTVL.

This clone was detected only once. The chain joins TRBV10-3 to TRBJ2-2, with D uncertain. CDR1 and CDR2 from the germline V gene are ENHRY and SYGVKD. This CDR3 region has 12 residues. V shed 0 bases and J shed 9 bases, with 5 bases lying between them. CDR3 DNA: TGTGCCATCAGTGAGTCTTCCCGGGAGCTGTTTTTT. Translation gives CAISESSRELFF.

This clone showed up just a few times. The sample carries other DNA sequences with the same CDR3. The genes are TRBV30 and TRBJ1-2; D unresolved. Germline V lookup: CDR1 GTSNPN, CDR2 SVGIG (reference sequence). The CDR3 is 11 residues long. V was clipped by 0 bases and J by 8 bases, with 7 bases between them. The CDR3 reads CAWSVGSGYTF. The CDR3 nucleotides read TGTGCCTGGAGTGTAGGCTCCGGCTACACCTTC.

The chain has TRBV5-6 and TRBJ2-7, with TRBD1 as a possible D gene (5 bases). CDR3 size: 15 residues. V lost 0 bases, J lost 0 bases, and 10 bases lay in between. Germline lookup yields CDR1 SGHDT and CDR2 YYEEEE. In DNA form, the CDR3 reads TGTGCCAGCAGCTTGGGACAGCTTAACTCCTACGAGCAGTACTTC. Encoded protein: CASSLGQLNSYEQYF.

The chain joins TRBV11-2 to TRBJ2-7, with D maybe TRBD1 (7 bases). V was pared by 5 bases and J by 3 bases, with 14 bases between. Germline-derived CDR1 and CDR2 are SGHAT and FQNNGV. The CDR3 contains 14 residues. CDR3: CASSQRQGLYEQYF. The CDR3 DNA sequence: TGTGCCAGCAGCCAGCGACAGGGACTCTACGAGCAGTACTTC.

This clone was seen more than once but under ten times. J is TRBJ1-1 and V is TRBV7-9; D possibly corresponds to TRBD1 (6 bases). Per germline, CDR1 SEHNR and CDR2 FQNEAQ (reference sequence). This CDR3 has 15 residues. Trimming cost V 2 bases and J 0 bases, with 10 bases left between them. CDR3 region: CASSLRGGMNTEAFF. DNA of the CDR3: TGTGCCAGCAGCTTAAGGGGGGGAATGAACACTGAAGCTTTCTTT.